This TCR beta chain was captured by sequencing in a study of OX40 agonist ivuxolimab in advanced cancers. CDR3 length equals 15 residues. Trimming removed 4 bases from V and 10 bases from J, with 17 bases in between. In germline, CDR1 is MNHEY, CDR2 SVGAGI. Only in-frame clones appear in the TCRdb table, and some are missing; sequencing was by immunoSEQ multiplex PCR. The sample lists tens of thousands of clones, 85% seen once, with about 0.83% in the top ten. The chain couples TRBV6-5 to TRBJ1-6, with D possibly being TRBD1 (6 bases). The material sequenced was CD4+ or CD8+ T cells sorted from blood, taken in a trial of the OX40 agonist ivuxolimab. This clonotype was obtained from an adult with an advanced solid tumor such as melanoma, head and neck, liver or kidney cancer. CDR3 nucleotides: TGTGCCAGCAGTTCGGGGACAAGCTTTATGTCACCCCTCCACTTT. Amino acid sequence: CASSSGTSFMSPLHF.